This record covers a single TCR beta chain. CDR1 MDHEN and CDR2 SYDVKM come from the germline V gene. The CDR3 runs 15 residues. The V end lost 3 bases, the J end lost 2 bases, and 12 bases lay between the germline ends. The data were obtained in a study of T cell changes during pregnancy in multiple sclerosis. Data came from immunoSEQ multiplex PCR; TCRdb stores just in-frame clones and leaves some out. The repertoire includes 50,000 to 60,000 clones, 70% to 90% of them detected once, and 1.8% sits in the top ten. The TCR originated in a female donor with multiple sclerosis, enrolled in a pregnancy study. This specimen consisted of peripheral blood, obtained after pregnancy. This sequence joins TRBV28 and TRBJ2-3; the D gene is possibly TRBD2 (5 bases). CDR3 DNA sequence: TGTGCCAGCAGTTTTCTGCAGGAGGACACAGATACGCAGTATTTT. Amino acid sequence: CASSFLQEDTDTQYF.